The 11 T cell receptor beta chains listed next were all sequenced from one sample in a study of technical replicates of blood from a handful of donors (dated by TCRdb to about 2017). Libraries came from the immunoSEQ multiplex PCR assay. This immuneACCESS table, as held by TCRdb, lists in-frame sequences with V and J called but not all clones. Of the missing ones, under half trace to an unresolved V gene in checked studies; the others have no known cause. The sample table lists around 81,000 clones, roughly four fifths of them with a count of one. Around 4% of the sample is held by the ten biggest clonotypes. What was sequenced was PBMCs. These receptors were obtained from a human donor in good health. Some clones in this sample may be carry-over from other donors' samples.

This rearrangement joins TRBV7-9 to TRBJ2-3; 10 positions match TRBD2. Per germline, CDR1 SEHNR and CDR2 FQNEAQ (reference sequence). The CDR3 covers 14 residues. Germline trimming cut 7 bases from V and 4 bases from J; bases unmatched to any gene: 5. The CDR3 nucleotides read TGTGCCAGCAAAAGCGGGAGGGTCCCAGATACGCAGTATTTT. Translation gives CASKSGRVPDTQYF. The variable domain in full, with the rest retrieved from reference TRBV7-9 and TRBJ2-3, is DTGVSQNPRHKITKRGQNVTFRCDPISEHNRLYWYRQTLGQGPEFLTYFQNEAQLEKSRLLSDRFSAERPKGSFSTLEIQRTEQGDSAMYLCASKSGRVPDTQYFGPGTRLTVL.

This rearrangement joins TRBV30 to TRBJ1-1; D not certain. The CDR3 totals 11 residues. Between the trimmed V and J ends, which lost 1 base and 7 bases, there was a span of 7 bases. Germline V CDR1 and CDR2: GTSNPN, SVGIG (reference sequence). CDR3 nucleotide sequence: TGTGCCTGGAGTGCCACACATGAAGCTTTCTTT. Protein product: CAWSATHEAFF.

This chain links TRBV5-4 with TRBJ1-1, with 11 bases lining up with TRBD1. Trimming at V came to 5 bases and at J to 4 bases, leaving 10 bases not matched to a gene. The CDR3 loop spans 16 amino acids. The germline V gene encodes CDR1 SGHNT and CDR2 YYREEE (reference sequence). The CDR3 sequence is CASRTGTGGSSTEAFF. CDR3 nucleotide sequence: TGTGCCAGCAGAACCGGGACAGGGGGGTCGAGCACTGAAGCTTTCTTT.

This chain connects TRBV5-1 to TRBJ2-5; D unresolved. The CDR3 loop spans 12 amino acids. The V gene's germline CDR1 is SGHRS and CDR2 YFSETQ. Trimming took off 4 bases at V and 2 bases at J, with 6 bases between the two ends. CDR3: CASSPSQETQYF. CDR3 nucleotides: TGCGCCAGCAGCCCTTCTCAAGAGACCCAGTACTTC.

The chain is built from TRBV10-3 and TRBJ2-6; weak D call: TRBD1 (5 bases). This CDR3 has 15 amino acids. CDR1 and CDR2 from the germline V gene are ENHRY and SYGVKD. Trimming removed 7 bases at V and 2 bases at J, with 12 bases between. CDR3 DNA sequence: TGTGCCATCACTCCAGACAGTCCTGGGGCCAACGTCCTGACTTTC. It is translated as CAITPDSPGANVLTF.

This clone was counted a single time. The rearrangement uses TRBV5-6 and TRBJ1-2; 10 nucleotides line up with TRBD1. The CDR3 runs 19 residues. After removal of 2 bases from V and 1 base from J, the junction contained 14 bases not matched to a gene. CDR1 SGHDT and CDR2 YYEEEE come from the germline V gene. This CDR3 reads CASSLPGQGRYNGNYGYTF. In DNA, the CDR3 is TGTGCCAGCAGCTTACCGGGACAGGGGCGATACAACGGTAACTATGGCTACACCTTC.

The chain uses TRBV14 and TRBJ2-3; no clear D gene. CDR3 length: 14 residues. V was cut by 6 bases and J by 1 base, with 11 bases left in between. Looked up from germline, CDR1 is SGHDN and CDR2 is FVKESK. CDR3 in amino acids: CASSLFTRTDTQYF. DNA for the CDR3: TGTGCCAGCAGTTTGTTCACACGCACAGATACGCAGTATTTT.

The V and J genes are TRBV28 and TRBJ1-2; 8 nucleotides match TRBD1. Looked up from germline, CDR1 is MDHEN and CDR2 is SYDVKM. The CDR3 covers 14 residues. With 5 bases clipped from V and 3 bases from J, the junction kept 5 bases outside the gene matches. CDR3 region: CASSTPTGDYGYTF. The CDR3 DNA is TGTGCCAGCAGTACTCCGACAGGGGACTATGGCTACACCTTC.

V usage is TRBV4-3 and J usage is TRBJ2-7; no firm D call. The CDR3 totals 14 residues. Trimming removed 1 base at V and 1 base at J, with 8 bases between. In germline, CDR1 is LGHNA, CDR2 YSLEER. The CDR3 here is CASSQGAGSYEQYF. CDR3 nucleotides: TGCGCCAGCAGCCAAGGGGCTGGATCCTACGAGCAGTACTTC.

The V call is TRBV11-3, the J call TRBJ2-7; D unresolved. V gave up 6 bases and J gave up 0 bases, with 21 bases separating them. The length of the CDR3 is 17 residues. Germline CDR1 and CDR2: SGHNT and YENEEA. DNA of the CDR3: TGTGCCAGCAGAGCTCCCAGGAAGCTGACGAGCTCCTACGAGCAGTACTTC. This gives the protein CASRAPRKLTSSYEQYF.

This clone has only one observation. The rearrangement joins TRBV6-1 to TRBJ1-2; D not certain. This CDR3 contains 15 residues. Germline CDR1 MNHNS, CDR2 SASEGT. V lost 4 bases and J 0 bases, leaving 12 bases between the germline ends. CDR3 loop: CASSGGRSPNYGYTF. The CDR3 DNA is TGTGCCAGCAGTGGCGGCCGGAGTCCTAACTATGGCTACACCTTC.